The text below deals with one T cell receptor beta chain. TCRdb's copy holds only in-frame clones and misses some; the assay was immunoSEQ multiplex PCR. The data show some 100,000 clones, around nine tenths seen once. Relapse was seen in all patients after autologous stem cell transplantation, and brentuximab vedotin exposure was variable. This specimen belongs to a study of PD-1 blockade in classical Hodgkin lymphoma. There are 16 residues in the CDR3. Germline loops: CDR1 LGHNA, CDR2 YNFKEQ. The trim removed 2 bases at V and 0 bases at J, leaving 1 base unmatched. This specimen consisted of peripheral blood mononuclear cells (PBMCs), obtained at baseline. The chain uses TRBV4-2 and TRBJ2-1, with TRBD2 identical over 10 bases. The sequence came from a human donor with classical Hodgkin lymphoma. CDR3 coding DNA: TGTGCCAGCAGCCAAATAGCGGGGGGCTCCTACAATGAGCAGTTCTTC. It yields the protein CASSQIAGGSYNEQFF.